The 30 T cell receptor beta chains listed next were all sequenced from one sample in a study of identical twins. MiXCR was run by TCRdb on the 5' RACE reads, yielding one entry per CDR3 protein. This table has about 520,000 distinct CDR3 sequences, about 20% appearing once. The data were also submitted as part of a second study, on T cells expressing NK-cell markers.

Source material: CD4+ T cells sorted from blood. The receptor set was obtained from a woman younger than 35 in good health.

The V gene is TRBV3-1, the J gene TRBJ2-2, with TRBD1 matching over 7 bases. Germline V gene data show CDR1 as LGHDT and CDR2 as YNNKEL (reference sequence). After removal of 1 base from V and 6 bases from J, the junction contained 5 bases not matched to a gene. The CDR3 loop spans 15 amino acids. Written as DNA, the CDR3 is TGTGCCAGCAGCCAAGGAAGGGGGCTTGCCGGGGAGCTGTTTTTT. This codes for CASSQGRGLAGELFF.

This clonotype was seen only a few times. The chain recombines TRBV28 with TRBJ1-2; 7 nucleotides match TRBD1. CDR1 MDHEN and CDR2 SYDVKM come from the germline V gene. The CDR3 length is 15 residues. Germline trimming cut 8 bases from V and 0 bases from J; bases unmatched to any gene: 9. CDR3 loop: CASYKLDRTNYGYTF. In nucleotides, the CDR3 is TGTGCCAGCTATAAACTGGACAGGACTAACTATGGCTACACCTTC.

This clonotype has just one count. This rearrangement joins TRBV5-1 to TRBJ2-7, with D uncertain. Trimming stripped 0 bases from V and 8 bases from J, with 12 bases between. Germline CDR1 is SGHRS and CDR2 is YFSETQ. CDR3 length: 13 residues. CDR3 residues: CASSLARIEQQYF. In DNA form, the CDR3 reads TGCGCCAGCAGCTTGGCCCGCATCGAACAGCAGTACTTC.

This clonotype was counted a few times. V usage is TRBV10-3 and J usage is TRBJ2-3; D is unresolved. The ends were cut back, 6 bases at V and 4 bases at J, with 8 bases in the middle. The length of the CDR3 is 12 residues. Germline V gene sequence: CDR1 ENHRY, CDR2 SYGVKD. The CDR3 loop reads CAIRGSADTQYF. Here the CDR3 DNA reads TGTGCCATCAGGGGCAGCGCAGATACGCAGTATTTT.

This clonotype has only a few counts. J is TRBJ2-2 and V is TRBV28, with TRBD1 identical over 7 bases. Germline V gene sequence: CDR1 MDHEN, CDR2 SYDVKM. This CDR3 is 15 amino acids long. Germline trimming cut 4 bases from V and 5 bases from J; bases unmatched to any gene: 7. DNA for the CDR3: TGTGCCAGCAGTTCACATTACAGGGGAACCGGGGAGCTGTTTTTT. Translation gives CASSSHYRGTGELFF. The variable domain in full, completed from reference TRBV28 and TRBJ2-2, reads DVKVTQSSRYLVKRTGEKVFLECVQDMDHENMFWYRQDPGLGLRLIYFSYDVKMKEKGDIPEGYSVSREKKERFSLILESASTNQTSMYLCASSSHYRGTGELFFGEGSRLTVL.

V usage is TRBV20-1 and J usage is TRBJ2-7; D possibly corresponds to TRBD1 (7 bases). Germline V CDR1 and CDR2: DFQATT, SNEGSKA (reference sequence). This CDR3 region has 13 residues. The V end was cut by 5 bases, the J end by 1 base, with 12 bases between. CDR3 region: CSADRAGSYEQYF. Here the CDR3 DNA reads TGCAGTGCTGACAGGGCGGGGTCCTACGAGCAGTACTTC.

This clonotype occurred a few times. The J gene is TRBJ2-7, the V gene TRBV7-3; 14 positions match TRBD2. Germline-derived CDR1 and CDR2 are SGHTA and FQGTGA. J gave up 5 bases and V 5 bases, and 8 bases lay outside the gene matches. The CDR3 consists of 16 residues. CDR3 coding DNA: TGTGCCAGCAGCCCCCAGGGACTAGCGGGGGTCCACGAGCAGTACTTC. Protein: CASSPQGLAGVHEQYF.

This clonotype was counted ten times or more. The rearrangement uses TRBV5-1 and TRBJ2-3, with TRBD2 as a possible D gene (6 bases). Trimming took off 3 bases at V and 2 bases at J, with 10 bases between the two ends. CDR1 is SGHRS and CDR2 is YFSETQ in the germline V gene. The CDR3 contains 14 residues. The CDR3 nucleotides read TGCGCCAGCAGCTGGGGGACTTCCACAGATACGCAGTATTTT. Translating it yields CASSWGTSTDTQYF. The whole variable domain, remainder taken from reference TRBV5-1 and TRBJ2-3, is KAGVTQTPRYLIKTRGQQVTLSCSPISGHRSVSWYQQTPGQGLQFLFEYFSETQRNKGNFPGRFSGRQFSNSRSEMNVSTLELGDSALYLCASSWGTSTDTQYFGPGTRLTVL.

This clonotype came up many times. The chain uses TRBV6-1 and TRBJ2-6, with 7 nucleotides matching TRBD1. V was clipped by 6 bases and J by 2 bases; unmatched bases: 13. The germline V gene has CDR1 MNHNS and CDR2 SASEGT. This CDR3 contains 18 residues. Here the CDR3 reads CASSRARQGLAGANVLTF. For the CDR3, the DNA is TGTGCCAGCAGCCGAGCGAGACAGGGATTGGCTGGGGCCAACGTCCTGACTTTC.

The chain links TRBV3-1 to TRBJ1-6; D remains ambiguous. The V gene's germline CDR1 is LGHDT and CDR2 YNNKEL (reference sequence). The ends were cut back, 8 bases at V and 12 bases at J, with 11 bases in the middle. This CDR3 spans 11 amino acids. The CDR3 nucleotides are TGTGCCAGCGAACAAGGAGGACCCCTCCACTTT. As protein: CASEQGGPLHF.

This clonotype was seen a handful of times. The chain carries TRBV15 and TRBJ2-4, with TRBD1 as a possible D gene (6 bases). Per the germline V gene, CDR1 is LNHNV and CDR2 is YYDKDF (reference sequence). The V and J ends lost 3 bases and 0 bases respectively, with 18 bases between them. CDR3 length: 18 residues. CDR3 bases: TGTGCCACCAGCAGGGGCCCCAGGGGCTTACAAGCCAAAAACATTCAGTACTTC. This gives the protein CATSRGPRGLQAKNIQYF.

The chain uses TRBV5-1 and TRBJ2-7, with D unclear. The CDR3 has 14 residues. CDR1 and CDR2 from the germline V gene are SGHRS and YFSETQ. V was cut by 0 bases and J by 2 bases, with 9 bases left in between. The CDR3 sequence is CASSLASSPYEQYF. As DNA, the CDR3 is TGCGCCAGCAGCTTGGCGTCCTCGCCCTACGAGCAGTACTTC.

The chain links TRBV20-1 to TRBJ2-2; the D call may be TRBD1 or TRBD2 (5 bases each). V was trimmed by 3 bases and J by 0 bases, leaving 8 bases between them. The CDR3 loop spans 14 amino acids. Germline CDR1 reads DFQATT; CDR2 reads SNEGSKA (reference sequence). This chain's CDR3 is CSASPGPNTGELFF. CDR3 nucleotides: TGCAGTGCTAGCCCGGGACCGAACACCGGGGAGCTGTTTTTT.

V gene TRBV10-2 combines with J gene TRBJ1-3; D remains unclear. Looked up from germline, CDR1 is WSHSY and CDR2 is SAAADI. This CDR3 spans 13 amino acids. Trimming cost V 2 bases and J 4 bases, with 6 bases left between them. The CDR3 DNA reads TGCGCCAGCAGTGAGACGTACGGAAACACCATATATTTT. It is translated as CASSETYGNTIYF.

The J gene is TRBJ2-2, the V gene TRBV9; either TRBD1 or TRBD2 may supply D (5 bases each). Trimming took 5 bases from V and 7 from J, leaving 18 bases between them. Germline V gene data show CDR1 as SGDLS and CDR2 as YYNGEE. CDR3 length: 15 amino acids. This chain's CDR3 is CASRASGAQNGELFF. The DNA for the CDR3 is TGTGCCAGCAGAGCGTCCGGGGCTCAGAACGGGGAGCTGTTTTTT.

This clonotype was seen more than once but under ten times. The chain joins TRBV29-1 to TRBJ1-4, with TRBD1 matching 9 bases. Trimming removed 6 bases from V and 6 bases from J; junction bases left unmatched: 2. The CDR3 is 12 residues long. Per germline, CDR1 SQVTM and CDR2 ANQGSEA. CDR3: CSVQGAHEKLFF. CDR3 nucleotide sequence: TGCAGCGTACAGGGGGCCCATGAAAAACTGTTTTTT.

The chain is built from TRBV11-2 and TRBJ1-2; D gene unclear. This CDR3 has 12 amino acids. V was pared by 2 bases and J by 7 bases, with 8 bases between. CDR1 is SGHAT and CDR2 is FQNNGV in the germline V gene. The CDR3 region is CASSLRHSGYTF. The CDR3 DNA follows: TGTGCCAGCAGCTTAAGACATTCTGGCTACACCTTC. The full variable domain, completed using reference TRBV11-2 and TRBJ1-2, is EAGVAQSPRYKIIEKRQSVAFWCNPISGHATLYWYQQILGQGPKLLIQFQNNGVVDDSQLPKDRFSAERLKGVDSTLKIQPAKLEDSAVYLCASSLRHSGYTFGSGTRLTVV.

This clonotype was counted a few times. This rearrangement joins TRBV5-1 to TRBJ2-1; TRBD1 agrees at 10 bases. After removal of 3 bases from V and 4 bases from J, the junction contained 4 bases not matched to a gene. Per the germline V gene, CDR1 is SGHRS and CDR2 is YFSETQ. The CDR3 spans 15 residues. The CDR3 loop is CASSYGQGGYNEQFF. Written as DNA, the CDR3 is TGCGCCAGCAGCTATGGACAGGGGGGGTACAATGAGCAGTTCTTC.

This clonotype has just a few counts. V is TRBV13 and J is TRBJ2-1; TRBD2 is a possible D gene (5 bases). V was shortened by 4 bases and J by 2 bases, with 12 bases between the two germline ends. Germline loops: CDR1 PRHDT, CDR2 FYEKMQ (reference sequence). The CDR3 loop spans 15 amino acids. DNA of the CDR3: TGTGCCAGCAGCTCGATCCCCGGGACCTACAATGAGCAGTTCTTC. Protein sequence: CASSSIPGTYNEQFF.

The CDR3 region is CASSFPRDRRTEAFF. The DNA for the CDR3 is TGTGCCAGCAGCTTCCCAAGGGATAGGCGGACTGAAGCTTTCTTT. V is TRBV5-6 and J is TRBJ1-1; D call uncertain. The germline gives CDR1 SGHDT, CDR2 YYEEEE. The CDR3 has 15 amino acids. Trimming stripped 2 bases from V and 5 bases from J, with 16 bases between.

The CDR3 coding sequence is TGTGCCAGCAGTCGGACTAGCGGGAGGGCCGGAGATACGCAGTATTTT. Encoded protein: CASSRTSGRAGDTQYF. V and J are TRBV12-3 or TRBV12-4 and TRBJ2-3, with 15 bases lining up with TRBD2. The length of the CDR3 is 16 residues. The junction had 5 bases not matched to a gene; V was cut back by 5 bases and J by 5 bases.

This clonotype was observed a few times. The rearrangement joins TRBV2 to TRBJ2-7; tentative D call: TRBD1 (7 bases). The V gene's germline CDR1 is SNHLY and CDR2 FYNNEI. The CDR3 runs 17 residues. V was cut by 5 bases and J by 0 bases, with 20 bases left in between. CDR3 sequence: CASSPMRGDSFSYEQYF. CDR3 coding DNA: TGTGCCAGCAGTCCGATGAGGGGGGACAGTTTCTCCTACGAGCAGTACTTC. Full variable domain (outside the CDR3, taken from reference TRBV2 and TRBJ2-7): EPEVTQTPSHQVTQMGQEVILRCVPISNHLYFYWYRQILGQKVEFLVSFYNNEISEKSEIFDDQFSVERPDGSNFTLKIRSTKLEDSAMYFCASSPMRGDSFSYEQYFGPGTRLTVT.

The chain employs TRBV6-5 and TRBJ1-5; D is undetermined. The germline V and J ends were trimmed by 0 bases and 0 bases, with 6 bases remaining between them. Looked up from germline, CDR1 is MNHEY and CDR2 is SVGAGI. This CDR3 is 15 amino acids long. The chain's CDR3 is CASSYSTSSNQPQHF. In nucleotides, the CDR3 is TGTGCCAGCAGTTACTCGACCAGTAGCAATCAGCCCCAGCATTTT.

This clonotype was seen a handful of times. The rearrangement joins TRBV18 to TRBJ1-1; the D is unclear. This CDR3 has 13 residues. CDR1 and CDR2 (germline): KGHSH, LQKENI. The germline V and J ends were trimmed by 1 base and 7 bases, with 10 bases remaining between them. The CDR3 nucleotides read TGTGCCAGCTCACCACAAGGGAGTAGTGAAGCTTTCTTT. Translation gives CASSPQGSSEAFF.

The chain is built from TRBV5-1 and TRBJ2-2; D ambiguous. Trimming removed 2 bases at V and 1 base at J, with 6 bases between. CDR3 length: 14 amino acids. Germline V gives CDR1 SGHRS, CDR2 YFSETQ. The CDR3 is CASSFRRNTGELFF. The CDR3 DNA sequence: TGCGCCAGCAGCTTCCGACGGAACACCGGGGAGCTGTTTTTT.

The chain uses TRBV20-1 and TRBJ1-4, with no clear D. The V end was cut by 5 bases, the J end by 4 bases, with 8 bases between. CDR1 DFQATT and CDR2 SNEGSKA come from the germline V gene (reference sequence). This CDR3 comprises 12 residues. CDR3 sequence reads: CSARNLNEKLFF. CDR3 DNA: TGCAGTGCTCGGAATCTTAATGAAAAACTGTTTTTT.

The rearrangement uses TRBV29-1 and TRBJ2-1; 11 nucleotides align to TRBD2. Germline V CDR1 and CDR2: SQVTM, ANQGSEA. Germline trimming cut 4 bases from V and 6 bases from J; bases unmatched to any gene: 5. The CDR3 runs to 14 residues. The DNA of the CDR3 is TGCAGCGTTGTTGGTAGCGGGAGGGCCAATGAGCAGTTCTTC. It encodes CSVVGSGRANEQFF.

The chain carries TRBV5-1 and TRBJ2-2; 7 bases fit TRBD1. This CDR3 is built from 14 residues. From germline, CDR1 is SGHRS and CDR2 YFSETQ. J gave up 4 bases and V 3 bases, and 3 bases lay outside the gene matches. The CDR3 DNA is TGCGCCAGCAGCTCGGGACAGACCACCGGGGAGCTGTTTTTT. It is translated as CASSSGQTTGELFF.

This clonotype was picked up a small number of times. The rearrangement uses TRBV10-3 and TRBJ2-5; the D is unclear. The CDR3 extends over 12 amino acids. Trimming took off 5 bases at V and 4 bases at J, with 8 bases between the two ends. Germline V gene data show CDR1 as ENHRY and CDR2 as SYGVKD. The CDR3, as DNA: TGTGCCATCAGTTCCATGGGAGAGACCCAGTACTTC. This sequence encodes CAISSMGETQYF.

The chain joins TRBV9 to TRBJ2-3; no clear D gene. V was pared by 0 bases and J by 8 bases, with 10 bases between. Germline loops: CDR1 SGDLS, CDR2 YYNGEE. The CDR3 length is 13 residues. The CDR3 is CASSVDERSTQYF. The DNA for the CDR3 is TGTGCCAGCAGCGTAGATGAACGGAGTACGCAGTATTTT.